This is a list of T cell receptor beta chains from one sample in a study of PD-1 blockade in mismatch repair-deficient tumors. These TCRs' antigens remain unknown. Sequenced by immunoSEQ multiplex PCR; TCRdb stores in-frame clones only, minus some. The sample yields several thousand clones, about 88% seen once. This material consisted of cells cultured in vitro, taken from a patient treated with pembrolizumab. These receptors were obtained from an adult with mismatch repair-deficient cancer. Each CDR3 is given with its conserved first and last residue. D genes are given only for firm matches. Size is stated for part of the rows, as once, few or many counts, or as a class when the clone is expanded.

cdr3_nt,cdr3_aa,v_call,j_call,clone_size,cdr3_length,d_call
TGTGCCAGCAGCCTCCGATATGGTCTAGTTACCAACGAGCAGTACTTC,CASSLRYGLVTNEQYF,TRBV7-2,TRBJ2-7,.,16,.
TGTGCCAGCAGCCTACAGCTCAGGGAAGAGACCCAGTACTTC,CASSLQLREETQYF,TRBV28,TRBJ2-5,.,14,.
TGTGCCAGCAGTTTAATCAACCTACTAGCTCAAGAGCAGTACTTC,CASSLINLLAQEQYF,TRBV28,TRBJ2-7,once,15,.
TGTGCCACCAGACTAGGACAGTCTAATGAAAAACTGTTTTTT,CATRLGQSNEKLFF,TRBV19,TRBJ1-4,.,14,.
TGTGCCAGCAGCCGGTACAGGGCAGGCGTTACCTACGAGCAGTACTTC,CASSRYRAGVTYEQYF,TRBV11-2,TRBJ2-7,.,16,.
TGTGCCAGCAGCTTAAAGGCAGACACTGAAGCTTTCTTT,CASSLKADTEAFF,TRBV7-9,TRBJ1-1,.,13,.
TGCGCCAGCAGCCAAGTCATCCGACAGCAGACCCAGTACTTC,CASSQVIRQQTQYF,TRBV4-1,TRBJ2-5,.,14,.
TGTGCCAGCAGCCCCAGAAGGGAACGGACTGAAGCTTTCTTT,CASSPRRERTEAFF,TRBV5-6,TRBJ1-1,.,14,.
TGCGCCAGCAGCCAGGTGGTAGAATCCTCAGATACGCAGTATTTT,CASSQVVESSDTQYF,TRBV5-1,TRBJ2-3,.,15,.
TGTGCCAGCAGTGAAGCTGGGGCTAGCGGGAGGTACGAGCAGTACTTC,CASSEAGASGRYEQYF,TRBV6-1,TRBJ2-7,.,16,TRBD2
TGCGCCAGCAGCCCAGTCCCGGGACAGGGGTCAGGGGAAAAACTGTTTTTT,CASSPVPGQGSGEKLFF,TRBV5-1,TRBJ1-4,.,17,TRBD1
TGTGCCAGCAGTGAAGCGGGGGTCGAGGGGCCTATTGGCTACACCTTC,CASSEAGVEGPIGYTF,TRBV6-1,TRBJ1-2,.,16,.
TGTGCCAGCAGCCAGGATAATAATTCACCCCTCCACTTT,CASSQDNNSPLHF,TRBV11-3,TRBJ1-6,.,13,.
TGTGCCAGCAGCTTAAGAGGGGGACAGGGGACCGGCTACGAGCAGTACTTC,CASSLRGGQGTGYEQYF,TRBV11-2,TRBJ2-7,.,17,TRBD1
TGTGCCAGCAGACATCCTGCCCGAGCCACAGATACGCAGTATTTT,CASRHPARATDTQYF,TRBV7-9,TRBJ2-3,.,15,.
TGTGCCAGCAGCGTTAGCGGGAAGATGGATGAGCAGTTCTTC,CASSVSGKMDEQFF,TRBV9,TRBJ2-1,.,14,TRBD2
TGCGCCAGCAGCGCGTACAGGGAAAGCTACACCTTC,CASSAYRESYTF,TRBV5-1,TRBJ1-2,.,12,.
TGTGCCAGCAGCTTACAGGGGAGAGAAAAACTGTTTTTT,CASSLQGREKLFF,TRBV5-4,TRBJ1-4,.,13,TRBD1
TGCGCCAGCAGCTTCCAGGGGAGCGAGACCCAGTACTTC,CASSFQGSETQYF,TRBV5-1,TRBJ2-5,few,13,.
TGTGCCAGCAGCCCCCCCGGACAACAGGAGCCCCAGCATTTT,CASSPPGQQEPQHF,TRBV11-2,TRBJ1-5,.,14,.
TGTGCTAGTGGATCCGGGCCCAAGACAGGGGTGGAGTACGAGCAGTACTTC,CASGSGPKTGVEYEQYF,TRBV12-5,TRBJ2-7,.,17,TRBD1
TGTGCCAGCAGTAACATCAGGGGACGTGGCTACACCTTC,CASSNIRGRGYTF,TRBV6-5,TRBJ1-2,.,13,.
TGCAGCATGACAGGCTCCGGTGGATATAACAATGAGCAGTTCTTC,CSMTGSGGYNNEQFF,TRBV29-1,TRBJ2-1,.,15,.
TGTGCCAGCAGTGTACAGGAGAACACTGAAGCTTTCTTT,CASSVQENTEAFF,TRBV11-1,TRBJ1-1,.,13,.
TGTGCCTGGACCGGGACAGGGGCAGGGGAGCAGTACTTC,CAWTGTGAGEQYF,TRBV30,TRBJ2-7,.,13,TRBD1
TGTGCCAGCAGCTTAGGCGCAGGGGTGTATGGCTACACCTTC,CASSLGAGVYGYTF,TRBV11-2,TRBJ1-2,.,14,.
TGTGCCAGCAGTTTACCGGCACTTTACGAGCAGTACTTC,CASSLPALYEQYF,TRBV28,TRBJ2-7,once,13,.
TGTGCCAGCAGCTTGGGGCAGGGGAAGTACGAGCAGTACTTC,CASSLGQGKYEQYF,TRBV5-4,TRBJ2-7,.,14,.
TGTGCCAGCAGGGGGAGGACAGAAACCTACGAGCAGTACTTC,CASRGRTETYEQYF,TRBV28,TRBJ2-7,.,14,.
TGTGCCAGCAGCTTAACGCGTCGAGGGGAGAACACTGAAGCTTTCTTT,CASSLTRRGENTEAFF,TRBV7-3,TRBJ1-1,.,16,.
TGTGCCAGCAGCCAAGGCGGGAGTAGCAATCAGCCCCAGCATTTT,CASSQGGSSNQPQHF,TRBV4-2,TRBJ1-5,.,15,.
TGTGCCAGCAGCTTATCACCAACTAGCGTCTACAATGAGCAGTTCTTC,CASSLSPTSVYNEQFF,TRBV7-3,TRBJ2-1,.,16,TRBD2